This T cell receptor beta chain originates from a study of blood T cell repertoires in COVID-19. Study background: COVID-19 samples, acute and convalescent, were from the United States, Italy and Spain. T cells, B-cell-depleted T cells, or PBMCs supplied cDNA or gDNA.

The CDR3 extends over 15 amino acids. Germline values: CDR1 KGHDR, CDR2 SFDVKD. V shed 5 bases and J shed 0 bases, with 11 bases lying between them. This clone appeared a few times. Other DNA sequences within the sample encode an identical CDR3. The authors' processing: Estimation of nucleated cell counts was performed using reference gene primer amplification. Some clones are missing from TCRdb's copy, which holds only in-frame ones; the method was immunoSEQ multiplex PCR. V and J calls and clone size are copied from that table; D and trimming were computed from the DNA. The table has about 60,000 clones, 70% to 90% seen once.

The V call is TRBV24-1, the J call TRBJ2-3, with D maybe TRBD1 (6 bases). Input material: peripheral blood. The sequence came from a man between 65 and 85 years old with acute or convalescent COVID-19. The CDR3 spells CATSVRGISTDTQYF. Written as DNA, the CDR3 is TGTGCCACCAGTGTCAGGGGAATCAGCACAGATACGCAGTATTTT.